This T cell receptor beta chain stems from a study of blood T cell repertoires in COVID-19. Turning to the study itself: Sites across the United States, Italy and Spain contributed samples from acute and convalescent COVID-19. Sources were T cells, B-cell-depleted T cells, or PBMCs; the material itself was cDNA or gDNA.

The V end was cut by 5 bases, the J end by 6 bases, with 9 bases between. From germline, CDR1 is MNHEY and CDR2 SVGEGT. The CDR3 covers 12 residues. Per the original data handling: The assay estimated nucleated cells by amplifying reference gene primers. Only in-frame clones appear in the TCRdb table, and some are missing; sequencing was by immunoSEQ multiplex PCR. V and J calls and clone size are copied from that table; D and trimming were computed from the DNA. The table records 150,000 to 200,000 clones, 85% to 90% of them present only once. The V gene is TRBV6-2 or TRBV6-3, the J gene TRBJ2-3; no reliable D call. Sequencing was performed on peripheral blood. This receptor was obtained from a man between 18 and 29 years old with active or convalescent COVID-19. The CDR3 DNA reads TGTGCCAGCAGTCAACGGGTCGATACGCAGTATTTT. Amino acid sequence: CASSQRVDTQYF.